The 27 T cell receptor beta chains below were found in one sample sequenced in a study of type 1 regulatory T cells. The antigens of these receptors remain unknown. TCRdb itself ran the reads through MiXCR, one entry per CDR3 protein. The sample has tens of thousands of distinct CDR3 sequences, about 50% seen once. Sequencing input: cultured non-Tr1 T cells, either the whole culture or a sorted T cell fraction (not recorded which). These receptors were obtained from a human donor in good health.

V and J are TRBV29-1 and TRBJ2-1; D might be TRBD2 (7 bases). The CDR3 is 14 amino acids. V was shortened by 5 bases and J by 0 bases, with 11 bases between the two germline ends. Germline CDR1 and CDR2: SQVTM and ANQGSEA. CDR3 sequence reads: CSVRGATSYNEQFF. Written as DNA, the CDR3 is TGCAGCGTTCGGGGGGCCACCTCCTACAATGAGCAGTTCTTC.

The chain couples TRBV6-7 to TRBJ1-5; D gene unclear. Being an ORF, TRBV6-7 has a function that is uncertain. The CDR3 is made up of 16 amino acids. Trimming shortened V by 2 bases and J by 7 bases, and 18 bases separated the two germline ends. Here the CDR3 reads CASSYGLLGLGQPQHF. CDR3 DNA sequence: TGTGCCAGCAGTTACGGTCTATTGGGATTGGGCCAGCCCCAGCATTTT.

This clonotype has more than one count but fewer than ten. Here the CDR3 reads CASSRYKTGGESQPQHF. The CDR3 DNA reads TGTGCCAGCAGTAGATATAAGACAGGGGGCGAAAGTCAGCCCCAGCATTTT. The chain carries TRBV6-1 and TRBJ1-5; TRBD1 matches at 10 bases. Trimming took 5 bases from V and 6 from J; bases not matched to a gene: 13. The CDR3 contains 17 residues. CDR1 and CDR2 (germline): MNHNS, SASEGT.

The chain combines TRBV5-1 with TRBJ1-6; D gene uncertain. In germline, CDR1 is SGHRS, CDR2 YFSETQ. The V end was cut by 5 bases, the J end by 4 bases, with 10 bases between. The CDR3 has 14 amino acids. CDR3 DNA sequence: TGCGCCAGCAGAATGCCCGGTTATAATTCACCCCTCCACTTT. It is translated as CASRMPGYNSPLHF.

The gene calls are TRBV12-3 or TRBV12-4 and TRBJ2-5; a possible D gene is TRBD1 (5 bases). This CDR3 contains 15 residues. With 2 bases removed from V and 2 bases from J, the gap between germline ends came to 12 bases. The CDR3 nucleotides read TGTGCCAGCAGTTTAACGCCAGGGCCACAAGAGACCCAGTACTTC. Amino acid sequence: CASSLTPGPQETQYF.

CDR3: CASTSAGTATARSTDTQYF. CDR3 DNA: TGTGCCAGCACCTCAGCCGGGACAGCGACTGCCCGAAGCACAGATACGCAGTATTTT. The chain joins TRBV7-2 to TRBJ2-3, with 7 bases aligning to TRBD1. CDR3 length: 19 residues. Germline CDR1 and CDR2: SGHTA and FQGNSA. V shed 7 bases, J shed 0 bases, and the junction held 19 bases outside the gene matches.

This chain links TRBV24-1 with TRBJ1-2, with D hard to call. Germline-derived CDR1 and CDR2 are KGHDR and SFDVKD. V dropped 2 bases and J dropped 0 bases, with 6 bases sitting between them. The CDR3 covers 14 residues. The DNA for the CDR3 is TGTGCCACCAGTGATTCCGGGCCTAACTATGGCTACACCTTC. Protein product: CATSDSGPNYGYTF.

The chain couples TRBV18 to TRBJ1-1; the D is unclear. V gave up 2 bases and J gave up 4 bases, with 8 bases separating them. The CDR3 contains 13 residues. CDR1 is KGHSH, CDR2 LQKENI, per germline. For the CDR3, the DNA is TGTGCCAGCTCACCAACGGTGCCCACTGAAGCTTTCTTT. Protein product: CASSPTVPTEAFF.

The chain combines TRBV7-2 with TRBJ2-3, with TRBD2 matching 10 bases. The CDR3 length is 15 residues. The germline V gene has CDR1 SGHTA and CDR2 FQGNSA. The V gene end was trimmed by 6 bases and the J gene end by 3 bases; junction bases not matched to a gene: 6. The CDR3 sequence is CASRWTSGGTDTQYF. CDR3 DNA sequence: TGTGCCAGCAGGTGGACTAGCGGAGGTACAGATACGCAGTATTTT.

This chain uses TRBV4-2 with TRBJ2-7; 8 bases are shared with TRBD1. CDR3 length equals 16 residues. Germline V gives CDR1 LGHNA, CDR2 YNFKEQ. The ends lost 0 bases at V and 3 bases at J; junction bases unmatched: 7. The CDR3: CASSQEIGQGIYEQYF. In nucleotides, the CDR3 is TGTGCCAGCAGCCAAGAAATAGGACAGGGTATCTACGAGCAGTACTTC.

The rearrangement links TRBV12-3 or TRBV12-4 to TRBJ1-1, with no clear D. The V end lost 1 base, the J end lost 0 bases, and 6 bases lay between the germline ends. The CDR3 runs 14 residues. The CDR3 nucleotides read TGTGCCAGCAGTTTAGAGGCCATGAACACTGAAGCTTTCTTT. It codes for CASSLEAMNTEAFF.

The rearrangement links TRBV3-1 to TRBJ1-1, with D uncertain. Trimming removed 1 base from V and 2 bases from J, with 5 bases in between. The CDR3 spans 13 residues. Germline CDR1 and CDR2: LGHDT and YNNKEL (reference sequence). The CDR3 here is CASSQGYNTEAFF. The CDR3 coding sequence is TGTGCCAGCAGCCAAGGATATAACACTGAAGCTTTCTTT.

This sequence joins TRBV30 and TRBJ1-6, with TRBD1 as a possible D gene (5 bases). The ends were cut back, 1 base at V and 10 bases at J, with 20 bases in the middle. Germline CDR1 and CDR2: GTSNPN and SVGIG (reference sequence). CDR3 length: 16 residues. CDR3 amino acids: CAWSEGHPASGSPLHF. Here the CDR3 DNA reads TGTGCCTGGAGTGAGGGGCATCCAGCGTCAGGGTCACCCCTCCACTTT.

This clonotype was observed a few times. The chain combines TRBV2 with TRBJ2-2; D is perhaps TRBD2 (5 bases). The CDR3 length is 15 residues. V was trimmed by 4 bases and J by 4 bases, leaving 13 bases between them. In germline, CDR1 is SNHLY, CDR2 FYNNEI. CDR3 residues: CASSVRGLGTGELFF. In DNA form, the CDR3 reads TGTGCCAGCAGTGTTCGGGGTCTGGGCACCGGGGAGCTGTTTTTT. The entire variable domain, with the rest obtained from reference TRBV2 and TRBJ2-2, is as follows: EPEVTQTPSHQVTQMGQEVILRCVPISNHLYFYWYRQILGQKVEFLVSFYNNEISEKSEIFDDQFSVERPDGSNFTLKIRSTKLEDSAMYFCASSVRGLGTGELFFGEGSRLTVL.

The chain carries TRBV4-3 and TRBJ2-3, with 12 nucleotides matching TRBD2. The V gene end was trimmed by 4 bases and the J gene end by 5 bases; junction bases not matched to a gene: 7. The CDR3 contains 16 residues. Germline CDR1 LGHNA, CDR2 YSLEER. The CDR3 sequence: CASSPRLAGDQDTQYF. CDR3 DNA: TGCGCCAGCAGCCCCCGACTAGCGGGGGATCAAGATACGCAGTATTTT.

This sequence joins TRBV4-1 and TRBJ2-7; TRBD1 matches at 8 bases. Trimming removed 0 bases from V and 3 bases from J; junction bases left unmatched: 7. The CDR3 runs 16 residues. CDR1 is MGHRA, CDR2 YSYEKL, per germline. In DNA, the CDR3 is TGCGCCAGCAGCCAAGATGTCGGGACAGGCCACTACGAGCAGTACTTC. It is translated as CASSQDVGTGHYEQYF.

The chain links TRBV5-6 to TRBJ2-3; D is ambiguous. CDR1 is SGHDT, CDR2 YYEEEE, per germline. V dropped 3 bases and J dropped 8 bases, with 10 bases sitting between them. The CDR3 has 12 amino acids. The CDR3 bases are TGTGCCAGCAGCTCGAGGAGAGGTACGCAGTATTTT. The encoded protein is CASSSRRGTQYF.

This clonotype was counted between two and nine times. The V call is TRBV28, the J call TRBJ2-7, with 7 bases fitting TRBD1. Germline-derived CDR1 and CDR2 are MDHEN and SYDVKM. V lost 2 bases to trimming and J lost 6 bases; unmatched junction nucleotides: 1. This CDR3 spans 12 amino acids. CDR3 nucleotides: TGTGCCAGCAGTTTACAGGGGGTCGAGCAGTACTTC. Amino acids: CASSLQGVEQYF.

V and J are TRBV3-1 and TRBJ1-2; D remains ambiguous. The CDR3 runs 14 residues. Trimming removed 3 bases at V and 7 bases at J, with 15 bases between. CDR1 and CDR2 from the germline V gene are LGHDT and YNNKEL (reference sequence). Here the CDR3 reads CASSQQERAGGYTF. For the CDR3, the DNA is TGTGCCAGCAGCCAGCAAGAGCGAGCCGGTGGCTACACCTTC. Variable domain in full (rest from reference TRBV3-1 and TRBJ1-2): DTAVSQTPKYLVTQMGNDKSIKCEQNLGHDTMYWYKQDSKKFLKIMFSYNNKELIINETVPNRFSPKSPDKAHLNLHINSLELGDSAVYFCASSQQERAGGYTFGSGTRLTVV.

V gene TRBV6-4 combines with J gene TRBJ1-3; no clear D. The CDR3 extends over 13 amino acids. The V gene's germline CDR1 is MRHNA and CDR2 SNTAGT. Trimming removed 8 bases at V and 4 bases at J, with 12 bases between. The CDR3: CASADQPGNTIYF. CDR3 coding DNA: TGTGCCAGCGCAGACCAACCCGGAAACACCATATATTTT.

V and J are TRBV19 and TRBJ1-2; 8 nucleotides match TRBD1. The CDR3 is made up of 13 amino acids. Germline V gene lookup returns CDR1 LNHDA and CDR2 SQIVND (reference sequence). V dropped 6 bases and J dropped 7; count of bases not matched to a gene: 7. The CDR3 nucleotides read TGTGCCAGTAGCACGGACAGGGTCGGTGGCTACACCTTC. It translates to CASSTDRVGGYTF.

The gene calls are TRBV11-3 and TRBJ1-2; D call uncertain. Trimming shortened V by 5 bases and J by 5 bases, and 15 bases separated the two germline ends. The CDR3 has 14 residues. CDR1 is SGHNT and CDR2 is YENEEA in the germline V gene. The CDR3 DNA sequence: TGTGCCAGCAGCCCCCAGGAGGGAAGATATGGCTACACCTTC. This encodes CASSPQEGRYGYTF.

CDR3 nucleotides: TGTGCCAGCAGCTTAGATTTGCGTGGTAGACAAGAGACCCAGTACTTC. It specifies CASSLDLRGRQETQYF. The rearrangement uses TRBV7-9 and TRBJ2-5, with D uncertain. The CDR3 is made up of 16 amino acids. Per the germline V gene, CDR1 is SEHNR and CDR2 is FQNEAQ (reference sequence). With 1 base removed from V and 2 bases from J, the gap between germline ends came to 14 bases.

This clonotype was counted a few times. The rearrangement uses TRBV6-1 and TRBJ1-4, with D possibly being TRBD1 (6 bases). V was trimmed by 7 bases and J by 1 base, leaving 19 bases between them. From germline, CDR1 is MNHNS and CDR2 SASEGT. The CDR3 has 17 residues. CDR3 sequence: CASTGRGGAGTNEKLFF. The CDR3 DNA reads TGTGCCAGCACCGGCCGCGGGGGCGCCGGAACTAATGAAAAACTGTTTTTT.

The chain joins TRBV20-1 to TRBJ1-2, with D perhaps matching TRBD1 (6 bases). Germline lookup yields CDR1 DFQATT and CDR2 SNEGSKA (reference sequence). The V gene lost 7 bases and the J gene lost 2 bases, with 14 bases spanning the gap. This CDR3 is built from 13 residues. CDR3 nucleotide sequence: TGCAGTGGAACAGGGATGGCAAACTATGGCTACACCTTC. As protein: CSGTGMANYGYTF.

The genes are TRBV7-9 and TRBJ2-5, with D hard to call. Germline V lookup: CDR1 SEHNR, CDR2 FQNEAQ (reference sequence). Deletions cut 3 bases from V and 2 bases from J, with 10 bases between. This CDR3 spans 14 amino acids. The chain's CDR3 is CASSLFSDQETQYF. The DNA for the CDR3 is TGTGCCAGCAGCTTGTTTTCGGATCAAGAGACCCAGTACTTC.

This clonotype was counted only a few times. One end of the junction fails to match germline, which may point to a read error. The chain combines TRBV6-2 or TRBV6-3 with TRBJ2-5; a weak D match, TRBD1 (6 bases). The CDR3 runs 12 residues. Germline values: CDR1 MNHEY, CDR2 SVGEGT. The DNA of the CDR3 is TGTGCCAGCACTTCCCGCAGGGCAGGGGAGCACTTC. Protein product: CASTSRRAGEHF.